The TCR beta chain under discussion was sequenced for a study of metastatic and nonmetastatic thyroid tumors. Study summary: For malignant and benign thyroid patients, tumor or nodule tissue and blood were the sources whose repertoires were compared.

V lost 6 bases to trimming and J lost 4 bases, with 26 bases between them. Germline assignment: CDR1 SGHRS and CDR2 YFSETQ. The CDR3 spans 17 residues. As processed by the authors: Between-group CDR3 differences, defined by clinicopathological status, yielded a distant-metastasis classifier for papillary thyroid cancer. TCRdb ran MiXCR on the PCR reads. The authors' filters were not applied to this entry. This sample has around 34,000 clones; 25% to 35% occur once, and the top ten carry 7.8%. All patients reached thyroid surgery having received no treatment beforehand. The sample was blood. The TCR comes from a female donor with papillary thyroid cancer or a benign thyroid nodule (not recorded which). Some clones in this sample may be carry-over from other donors' samples. The chain recombines TRBV5-1 with TRBJ2-7; D might be TRBD1 (6 bases). The chain's CDR3 is CASTYSPGHQGPYEQYF. CDR3 sequence (DNA): TGCGCCAGCACTTATTCCCCGGGCCACCAGGGGCCATACGAGCAGTACTTC.